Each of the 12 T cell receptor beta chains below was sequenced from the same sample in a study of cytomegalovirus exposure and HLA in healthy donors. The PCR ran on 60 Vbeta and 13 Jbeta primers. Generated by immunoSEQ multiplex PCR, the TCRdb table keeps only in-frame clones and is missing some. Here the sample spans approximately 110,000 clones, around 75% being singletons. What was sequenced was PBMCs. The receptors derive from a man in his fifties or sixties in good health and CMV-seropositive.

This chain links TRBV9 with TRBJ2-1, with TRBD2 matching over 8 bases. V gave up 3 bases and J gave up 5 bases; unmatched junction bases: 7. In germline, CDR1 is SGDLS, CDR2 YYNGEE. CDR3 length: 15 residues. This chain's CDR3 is CASSAGGALHNEQFF. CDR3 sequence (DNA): TGTGCCAGCAGCGCCGGGGGGGCTCTCCACAATGAGCAGTTCTTC.

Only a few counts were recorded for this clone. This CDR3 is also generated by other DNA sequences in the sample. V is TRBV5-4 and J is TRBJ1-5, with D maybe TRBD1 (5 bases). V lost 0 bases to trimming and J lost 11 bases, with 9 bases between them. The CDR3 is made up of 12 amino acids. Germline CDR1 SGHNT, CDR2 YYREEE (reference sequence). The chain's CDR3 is CASSLDGGAQHF. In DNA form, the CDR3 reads TGTGCCAGCAGCTTGGACGGGGGGGCCCAGCATTTT. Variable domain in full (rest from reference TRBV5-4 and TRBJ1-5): ETGVTQSPTHLIKTRGQQVTLRCSSQSGHNTVSWYQQALGQGPQFIFQYYREEENGRGNFPPRFSGLQFPNYSSELNVNALELDDSALYLCASSLDGGAQHFGDGTRLSIL.

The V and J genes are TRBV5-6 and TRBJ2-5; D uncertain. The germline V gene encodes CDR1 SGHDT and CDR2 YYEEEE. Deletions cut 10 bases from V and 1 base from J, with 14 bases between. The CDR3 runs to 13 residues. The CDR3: CAVRDFRQETQYF. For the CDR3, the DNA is TGTGCCGTGCGAGACTTCCGCCAAGAGACCCAGTACTTC.

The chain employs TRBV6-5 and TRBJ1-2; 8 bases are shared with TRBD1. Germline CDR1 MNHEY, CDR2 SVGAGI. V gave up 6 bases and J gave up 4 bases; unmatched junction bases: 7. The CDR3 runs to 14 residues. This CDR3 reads CASRTGGRIYGYTF. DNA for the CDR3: TGTGCCAGCAGAACAGGGGGACGAATCTATGGCTACACCTTC.

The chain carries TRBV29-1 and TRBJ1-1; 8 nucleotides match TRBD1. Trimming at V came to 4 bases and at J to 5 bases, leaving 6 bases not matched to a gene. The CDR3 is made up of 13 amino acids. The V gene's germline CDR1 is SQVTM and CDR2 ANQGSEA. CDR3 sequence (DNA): TGCAGCGTTGCAGGGGGCAGCGATACTGAAGCTTTCTTT. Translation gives CSVAGGSDTEAFF.

The CDR3 spells CASSLAGGTPYEQYF. The CDR3, as DNA: TGCGCCAGCAGCTTGGCGGGGGGGACACCCTACGAGCAGTACTTC. This chain links TRBV5-1 with TRBJ2-7, with 8 positions matching TRBD2. Germline loops: CDR1 SGHRS, CDR2 YFSETQ. The CDR3 extends over 15 amino acids. With 0 bases clipped from V and 2 bases from J, the junction kept 4 bases outside the gene matches.

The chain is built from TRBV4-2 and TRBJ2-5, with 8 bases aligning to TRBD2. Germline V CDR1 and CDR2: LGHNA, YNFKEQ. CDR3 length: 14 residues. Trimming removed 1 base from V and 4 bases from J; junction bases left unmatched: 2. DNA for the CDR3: TGTGCCAGCAGCCAAGTCGGGAGGGGAGAGACCCAGTACTTC. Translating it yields CASSQVGRGETQYF.

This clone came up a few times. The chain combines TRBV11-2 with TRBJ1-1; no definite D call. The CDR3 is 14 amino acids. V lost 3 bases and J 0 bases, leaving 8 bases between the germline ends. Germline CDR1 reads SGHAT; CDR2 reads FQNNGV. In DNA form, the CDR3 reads TGTGCCAGCAGCTTGTTTCGTCTGAACACTGAAGCTTTCTTT. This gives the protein CASSLFRLNTEAFF.

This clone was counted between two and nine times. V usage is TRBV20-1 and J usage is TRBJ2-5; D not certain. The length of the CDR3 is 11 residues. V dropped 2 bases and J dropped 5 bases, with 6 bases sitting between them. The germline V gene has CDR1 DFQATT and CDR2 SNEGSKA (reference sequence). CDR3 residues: CSARPTETQYF. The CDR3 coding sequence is TGCAGTGCTAGACCTACGGAGACCCAGTACTTC.

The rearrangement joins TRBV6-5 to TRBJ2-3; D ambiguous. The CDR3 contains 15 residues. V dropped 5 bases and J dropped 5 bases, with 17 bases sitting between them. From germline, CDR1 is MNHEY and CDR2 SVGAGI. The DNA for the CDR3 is TGTGCCAGCAGTCAATCGAGTTTTAGTCGAGATACGCAGTATTTT. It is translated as CASSQSSFSRDTQYF.

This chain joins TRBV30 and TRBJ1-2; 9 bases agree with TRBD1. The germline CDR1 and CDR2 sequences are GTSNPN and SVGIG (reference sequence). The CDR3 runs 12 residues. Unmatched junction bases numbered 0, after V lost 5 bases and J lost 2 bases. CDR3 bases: TGTGCCTGGGACAGGGGGAACTATGGCTACACCTTC. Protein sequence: CAWDRGNYGYTF.

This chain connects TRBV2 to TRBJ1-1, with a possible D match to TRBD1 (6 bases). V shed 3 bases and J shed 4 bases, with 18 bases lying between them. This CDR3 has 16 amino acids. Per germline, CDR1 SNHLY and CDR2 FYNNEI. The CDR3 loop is CASSEIWDTSSTEAFF. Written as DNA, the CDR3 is TGTGCCAGCAGTGAGATCTGGGACACCAGTAGCACTGAAGCTTTCTTT.